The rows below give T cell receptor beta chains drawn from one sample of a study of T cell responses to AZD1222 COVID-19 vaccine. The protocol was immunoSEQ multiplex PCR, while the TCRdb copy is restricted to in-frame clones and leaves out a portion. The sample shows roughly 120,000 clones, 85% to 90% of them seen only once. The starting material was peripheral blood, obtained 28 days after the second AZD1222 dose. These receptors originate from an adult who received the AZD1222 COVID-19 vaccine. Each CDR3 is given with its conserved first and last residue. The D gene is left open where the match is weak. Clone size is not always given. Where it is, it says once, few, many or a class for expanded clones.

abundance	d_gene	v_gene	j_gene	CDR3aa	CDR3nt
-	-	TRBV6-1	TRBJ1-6	CASSGRAGRSSYNSPLHF	TGTGCCAGCAGTGGGAGGGCAGGCCGAAGCTCCTATAATTCACCCCTCCACTTT
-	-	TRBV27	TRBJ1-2	CASSFIQGANYGYTF	TGTGCCAGCAGTTTCATCCAAGGAGCTAACTATGGCTACACCTTC
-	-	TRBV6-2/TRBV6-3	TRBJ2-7	CASSHSSGISYEQYF	TGTGCCAGCAGCCACAGTTCGGGGATCTCCTACGAGCAGTACTTC
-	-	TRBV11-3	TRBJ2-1	CASSLVALAISYNEQFF	TGTGCCAGCAGCTTAGTAGCGCTAGCGATCTCCTACAATGAGCAGTTCTTC
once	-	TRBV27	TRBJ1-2	CASSLFGDRLNYGYTF	TGTGCCAGCAGTTTATTCGGAGACAGACTTAACTATGGCTACACCTTC
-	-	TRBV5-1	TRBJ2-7	CASSFGGTSYEQYF	TGCGCCAGCAGCTTCGGGGGCACAAGCTACGAGCAGTACTTC
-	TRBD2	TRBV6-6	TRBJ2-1	CASSYSSSGGVNEQFF	TGTGCCAGCAGTTACTCTTCTAGCGGGGGGGTTAATGAGCAGTTCTTC
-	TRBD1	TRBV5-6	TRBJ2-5	CASSRTGVGRETQYF	TGTGCCAGCAGCCGGACAGGGGTCGGCCGAGAGACCCAGTACTTC
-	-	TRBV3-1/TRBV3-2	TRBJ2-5	CASSFGDRETQYF	TGTGCCAGCAGCTTCGGGGACCGGGAGACCCAGTACTTC
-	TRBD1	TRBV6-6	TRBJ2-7	CASSYGTDYEQYF	TGTGCCAGCAGTTACGGGACAGACTACGAGCAGTACTTC